The 21 T cell receptor beta chains below come from one sample, sequenced in a study of T cell clones after liver transplantation. TCRdb keeps only in-frame clones here, not all; method: immunoSEQ multiplex PCR. Found here are roughly 120,000 clones, 90% of them singletons; the top ten hold approximately 0.78%. Sequenced here: CD4+ T cells from blood, sampled 12 months after liver transplant. The receptors shown here come from a human patient who received a liver transplant. Part of the T cell pool may stem from the graft donor.

This clone showed up just once. The chain employs TRBV12-5 and TRBJ1-1; D call uncertain. CDR1 is LGHNT, CDR2 FRNRAP, per germline. The CDR3 runs 18 residues. V was cut by 3 bases and J by 0 bases, with 20 bases left in between. For the CDR3, the DNA is TGTGCTAGTGGTTTCCCCTCTGATGAGACACCCTTGAACACTGAAGCTTTCTTT. Its protein product is CASGFPSDETPLNTEAFF. The full variable domain, its missing parts supplied by reference TRBV12-5 and TRBJ1-1, is DARVTQTPRHKVTEMGQEVTMRCQPILGHNTVFWYRQTMMQGLELLAYFRNRAPLDDSGMPKDRFSAEMPDATLATLKIQPSEPRDSAVYFCASGFPSDETPLNTEAFFGQGTRLTVV.

A single count supports this clone. Written as DNA, the CDR3 is TGCGCCAGCAGTGAATGGGAGAAGCGGGAGACCAATGAGCAGTTCTTC. It encodes CASSEWEKRETNEQFF. The chain is built from TRBV10-1 and TRBJ2-1, with TRBD2 matching 8 bases. Germline-derived CDR1 and CDR2 are WNHNN and SYGVQD (reference sequence). V shed 3 bases, J shed 6 bases, and the junction held 10 bases outside the gene matches. The CDR3 is 16 residues long.

This rearrangement joins TRBV27 to TRBJ2-5; TRBD2 aligns across 10 bases. Germline values: CDR1 MNHEY, CDR2 SMNVEV (reference sequence). This CDR3 is 13 amino acids long. J lost 7 bases, V lost 4 bases, and 3 bases had no gene match. The CDR3 reads CASSWTSGLTQYF. The CDR3 coding sequence is TGTGCCAGCAGTTGGACTAGCGGCCTGACCCAGTACTTC.

The V and J genes are TRBV10-3 and TRBJ1-2; 7 bases match TRBD1. The CDR3 sequence is 17 residues long. With V trimmed by 2 bases and J by 1 base, 10 bases remained unmatched. From germline, CDR1 is ENHRY and CDR2 SYGVKD. Written as DNA, the CDR3 is TGTGCCATCAGTGAGCCCAAGGGACAGACGCTTAACTATGGCTACACCTTC. This encodes CAISEPKGQTLNYGYTF.

The chain employs TRBV7-2 and TRBJ2-7; D gene uncertain. V was cut by 7 bases and J by 2 bases, with 15 bases left in between. Germline V CDR1 and CDR2: SGHTA, FQGNSA. The CDR3 is 14 amino acids. The CDR3 DNA follows: TGTGCCAGCATCCCCCCGGACGCTACCTACGAGCAGTACTTC. Amino acids: CASIPPDATYEQYF. Together with reference TRBV7-2 and TRBJ2-7, the CDR3 gives the full variable domain: GAGVSQSPSNKVTEKGKDVELRCDPISGHTALYWYRQSLGQGLEFLIYFQGNSAPDKSGLPSDRFSAERTGGSVSTLTIQRTQQEDSAVYLCASIPPDATYEQYFGPGTRLTVT.

This chain uses TRBV7-3 with TRBJ2-4, with no clear D. This CDR3 spans 13 amino acids. Trimming left V 4 bases short and J 6 bases short, with 10 bases between. Germline V gene sequence: CDR1 SGHTA, CDR2 FQGTGA. The CDR3 is CASSSTPGNIQYF. The CDR3 nucleotides read TGTGCCAGCAGCTCGACTCCGGGAAACATTCAGTACTTC.

This chain joins TRBV30 and TRBJ2-2, with D possibly matching TRBD2 (6 bases). Germline V gene lookup returns CDR1 GTSNPN and CDR2 SVGIG (reference sequence). CDR3 size: 16 residues. Trimming took off 3 bases at V and 1 base at J, with 15 bases between the two ends. The CDR3 DNA is TGTGCCTGGAGGTGGGGCTCCGGGAGGAACACCGGGGAGCTGTTTTTT. Translated: CAWRWGSGRNTGELFF. Drawing the rest from reference TRBV30 and TRBJ2-2, the complete variable domain is SQTIHQWPATLVQPVGSPLSLECTVEGTSNPNLYWYRQAAGRGLQLLFYSVGIGQISSEVPQNLSASRPQDRQFILSSKKLLLSDSGFYLCAWRWGSGRNTGELFFGEGSRLTVL.

This clone showed up just a few times. In DNA form, the CDR3 reads TGTGCCAGTAGTATAGATCGGGAGGGCCCCCAAGAGACCCAGTACTTC. This sequence encodes CASSIDREGPQETQYF. The chain recombines TRBV19 with TRBJ2-5; 8 bases are shared with TRBD2. There are 16 residues in the CDR3. CDR1 and CDR2 (germline): LNHDA, SQIVND (reference sequence). V was clipped by 0 bases and J by 1 base; unmatched bases: 4.

This chain connects TRBV6-5 to TRBJ1-1, with D perhaps TRBD1 (6 bases). The V end lost 2 bases, the J end lost 0 bases, and 13 bases lay between the germline ends. The germline gives CDR1 MNHEY, CDR2 SVGAGI. This CDR3 region has 16 residues. CDR3 residues: CASSYASGALNTEAFF. As DNA, the CDR3 is TGTGCCAGCAGTTACGCTTCAGGGGCGTTGAACACTGAAGCTTTCTTT.

The chain couples TRBV25-1 to TRBJ2-3, with a tentative D call TRBD2 (7 bases). The germline gives CDR1 MGHDK, CDR2 SYGVNS. Deletions cut 8 bases from V and 3 bases from J, with 12 bases between. The CDR3 runs to 13 residues. CDR3 coding DNA: TGTGCCAGCGAGGGGGGGAGTACAGATACGCAGTATTTT. It specifies CASEGGSTDTQYF. The entire variable domain, with the rest obtained from reference TRBV25-1 and TRBJ2-3, is as follows: EADIYQTPRYLVIGTGKKITLECSQTMGHDKMYWYQQDPGMELHLIHYSYGVNSTEKGDLSSESTVSRIRTEHFPLTLESARPSHTSQYLCASEGGSTDTQYFGPGTRLTVL.

The rearrangement uses TRBV5-1 and TRBJ2-7, with 11 bases lining up with TRBD2. Looked up from germline, CDR1 is SGHRS and CDR2 is YFSETQ. Losses at the gene ends were 4 bases for V and 3 bases for J; bases not matched to a gene: 6. This CDR3 is 15 amino acids long. CDR3 sequence (DNA): TGCGCCAGCAGCGCCGGGACTAGCGGTTTCTACGAGCAGTACTTC. This encodes CASSAGTSGFYEQYF.

The chain links TRBV29-1 to TRBJ2-3, with 7 bases that match TRBD1. The CDR3 has 13 residues. Germline CDR1 and CDR2: SQVTM and ANQGSEA. The ends lost 5 bases at V and 0 bases at J; junction bases unmatched: 2. The CDR3 sequence is CSVYRGSTDTQYF. CDR3 in DNA: TGCAGCGTTTACAGGGGTAGCACAGATACGCAGTATTTT.

This chain uses TRBV29-1 with TRBJ1-1; 7 nucleotides align to TRBD1. The CDR3 totals 10 residues. V gave up 7 bases and J gave up 8 bases; unmatched junction bases: 4. Germline loops: CDR1 SQVTM, CDR2 ANQGSEA. The CDR3 here is CSAQDREAFF. The CDR3 DNA reads TGCAGCGCCCAGGACAGGGAAGCTTTCTTT.

The CDR3 region has the DNA TGCGCCAGCAGCCCTAATGGACAGTCCGGGGAGACCCAGTACTTC. Its translation is CASSPNGQSGETQYF. V gene TRBV5-1 combines with J gene TRBJ2-5, with D possibly TRBD1 on 6 matching bases. The CDR3 runs 15 residues. CDR1 and CDR2 (germline): SGHRS, YFSETQ. V was pared by 4 bases and J by 5 bases, with 18 bases between. The entire variable domain, with the rest obtained from reference TRBV5-1 and TRBJ2-5, is as follows: KAGVTQTPRYLIKTRGQQVTLSCSPISGHRSVSWYQQTPGQGLQFLFEYFSETQRNKGNFPGRFSGRQFSNSRSEMNVSTLELGDSALYLCASSPNGQSGETQYFGPGTRLLVL.

The gene calls are TRBV5-1 and TRBJ1-1, with D maybe TRBD1 (6 bases). V lost 4 bases and J lost 4, with 11 bases in between. Looked up from germline, CDR1 is SGHRS and CDR2 is YFSETQ. The CDR3 has 13 residues. The CDR3 region has the DNA TGCGCCAGCAGCCAGGACAGATTCACTGAAGCTTTCTTT. It translates to CASSQDRFTEAFF.

On this clone itself: The DNA is left out, because the CDR3 cannot be placed on it with certainty; the CDR3 is given as TCRdb lists it. The chain has TRBV11-2 and TRBJ1-2; the DNA was not compared with TRBD1, the D call given in the table. Both ends counted, the CDR3 spans 14 residues. Germline-derived CDR1 and CDR2 are SGHAT and FQNNGV. The CDR3: CASSSVGQGAPGTF.

The rearrangement links TRBV11-3 to TRBJ2-7, with TRBD1 matching 7 bases. The CDR3 sequence is 14 residues long. Trimming cost V 4 bases and J 0 bases; bases outside gene matches: 3. Per germline, CDR1 SGHNT and CDR2 YENEEA. The CDR3 DNA reads as TGTGCCAGCAGCTCGGGACAGAGCTCCTACGAGCAGTACTTC. Protein product: CASSSGQSSYEQYF.

V and J are TRBV6-1 and TRBJ2-5; D not certain. CDR3 length: 13 amino acids. The ends were cut back, 8 bases at V and 2 bases at J, with 12 bases in the middle. Per the germline V gene, CDR1 is MNHNS and CDR2 is SASEGT. CDR3 in amino acids: CASSPVEQETQYF. Written as DNA, the CDR3 is TGTGCCAGCTCCCCGGTTGAACAAGAGACCCAGTACTTC.

V is TRBV5-1 and J is TRBJ2-5; 12 nucleotides match TRBD2. Per germline, CDR1 SGHRS and CDR2 YFSETQ. Trimming took 0 bases from V and 5 from J; bases not matched to a gene: 5. This CDR3 region has 16 residues. The CDR3 nucleotides are TGCGCCAGCAGCTTGGACCTAGCGGGAGGGCCGGAGACCCAGTACTTC. Its protein is CASSLDLAGGPETQYF.

The chain joins TRBV28 to TRBJ1-1; D unclear. The V gene's germline CDR1 is MDHEN and CDR2 SYDVKM. V gave up 2 bases and J gave up 1 base, with 14 bases separating them. The CDR3 contains 16 residues. The DNA of the CDR3 is TGTGCCAGCAGTTTAGGCACAGTGTACGGGAACACTGAAGCTTTCTTT. Translated, it gives CASSLGTVYGNTEAFF.

The V call is TRBV19, the J call TRBJ1-2, with D possibly matching TRBD1 (6 bases). Trimming removed 6 bases at V and 0 bases at J, with 14 bases between. This CDR3 is 15 amino acids long. Germline V gives CDR1 LNHDA, CDR2 SQIVND (reference sequence). The CDR3 loop reads CASSPTGRSNYGYTF. The CDR3 bases are TGTGCCAGTAGCCCGACAGGCCGATCTAACTATGGCTACACCTTC. Full variable domain (remainder filled in from reference TRBV19 and TRBJ1-2): DGGITQSPKYLFRKEGQNVTLSCEQNLNHDAMYWYRQDPGQGLRLIYYSQIVNDFQKGDIAEGYSVSREKKESFPLTVTSAQKNPTAFYLCASSPTGRSNYGYTFGSGTRLTVV.